Detailed here is one TCR beta chain. Its matching antigen is unknown. This sample stems from a study of T cell repertoires in ileal Crohn's disease. About the research overall: Surgery for a complication: stricturing in around 60%, penetrating in approximately 40%.

Profiled with immunoSEQ multiplex PCR; TCRdb holds only in-frame clones, not every one. The sample lists 12,000 to 15,000 clones, about 85% seen once, with about 4% in the top ten. CDR3 length: 17 amino acids. Germline V gene lookup returns CDR1 MRHNA and CDR2 SNTAGT. The V and J ends lost 2 bases and 0 bases, in that order; junction bases with no gene match: 6. Study-level results: Clonal expansions were more frequent in active smokers than non-smokers at surgery.

The sample comprised ileal tissue. The receptor was derived from an adult with Crohn's disease. The chain links TRBV6-4 to TRBJ1-5; 8 nucleotides line up with TRBD1. CDR3 in DNA: TGTGCCAGCAGTGACAACTCAGGGGGCAATAGCAATCAGCCCCAGCATTTT. Amino acid sequence: CASSDNSGGNSNQPQHF.